This TCR beta chain emerged from a study of blood T cell repertoires in COVID-19. Study information: COVID-19 samples collected from the United States, Italy and Spain covered acute and convalescent phases.

This clone appeared a single time. V lost 1 base and J 2 bases, leaving 21 bases between the germline ends. The CDR3 loop spans 18 amino acids. CDR1 SGHRS and CDR2 YFSETQ come from the germline V gene. In the study's own analysis: Researchers report that nucleated cell counts were estimated from reference gene primer amplification. Method: immunoSEQ multiplex PCR; TCRdb's copy keeps in-frame clones and lacks some. D and trimming were read from the DNA, whereas the V and J calls and clone size are those reported in that table. The sample consists of about 350,000 clones, around 90% of them appearing once.

This receptor was taken from a woman aged 55-70 years with COVID-19, enrolled during active disease. The specimen sequenced was peripheral blood. This chain links TRBV5-1 with TRBJ1-2, with a tentative D call TRBD1 (6 bases). The CDR3, as DNA: TGCGCCAGCAGCTTGATTGCGGGGGGCCGCAACCCAAACTATGGCTACACCTTC. Amino acids: CASSLIAGGRNPNYGYTF.